This T cell receptor (beta chain) is drawn from a study of T-cell reconstitution after alpha-beta-depleted transplantation in children listed by TCRdb under 2016. Study-wide context: Using TCR repertoire profiling, the study followed T-cell immune reconstitution in a quantitative way in children after TCRalphabeta/CD19-depleted allogeneic hematopoietic cell transplantation.

This clonotype occurred many times. What this receptor recognizes is not known. Base qualities are missing; no much larger clone stands one base away. The library was obtained by PCR. Sequencer: Illumina HiSeq 2500. TCR libraries were prepared with molecular barcoding, using unique molecular identifiers to normalize TCRbeta repertoire quantification. In TCRdb, the public reads were trimmed at Q25 with fastp and aligned with MiXCR, with productive beta chains retained. Each CDR3 protein appears once, grouped with its most common genes and DNA. Counted in this sample were roughly 500,000 distinct CDR3 sequences; around 18% of them appeared once. The ten largest clones capture roughly 3.3% of the sample. The CDR3 sequence holds 15 residues, the cysteine and phenylalanine included. The kept DNA is CDR3 alone, 45 bases in frame from the first base. Relative to germline, V is missing 1 base and J is missing 9 bases, with 6 bases of the junction outside any gene match.

Recombination connected TRBV12-3 or TRBV12-4 to TRBJ2-3, with 11 junctional bases fitting TRBD2. This specimen consisted of PBMCs from the stem cell graft donor, obtained from the stem cell graft. This receptor was obtained from a human donor who donated a stem cell graft to a child with acute lymphoblastic leukemia. The DNA sequence follows: TGTGCCAGCAGTTTAGGACTAGCGGGGTTGGTAACGCAGTATTTT. Its protein product is CASSLGLAGLVTQYF.